Listed below are T cell receptor beta chains from one sample, sequenced in a study of type 1 regulatory T cells. TCRdb reanalysed the reads using MiXCR and keeps one entry per CDR3 protein. The sample lists about 68,000 distinct CDR3 sequences, around 63% occurring once. Antigens for these TCRs are unknown. Sample: cultured T cells, either the whole culture or a sorted T cell fraction (not recorded which). All receptors derive from a human donor in good health. CDR3s include the opening cysteine and the closing phenylalanine or tryptophan. The D gene is left open where the match is weak. A clone size is listed for some rows: how often the clone was seen (once, few, many), or a class if it is expanded.

v_gene,j_gene,abundance,d_gene,CDR3aa,CDR3nt
TRBV20-1,TRBJ2-5,-,TRBD1,CSARSDRGRRGIETQYF,TGCAGTGCACGATCGGACAGGGGGCGCAGGGGGATAGAGACCCAGTACTTC
TRBV24-1,TRBJ1-2,-,-,CATSDLGAGAGGYTF,TGTGCCACCAGTGATTTAGGGGCCGGCGCTGGTGGCTACACCTTC
TRBV2,TRBJ2-5,-,-,CASSGREETQYF,TGTGCCAGCAGTGGGAGGGAAGAGACCCAGTACTTC
TRBV28,TRBJ2-7,-,-,CASSDDSYSYEQYF,TGTGCCAGCAGTGACGACAGCTACTCCTACGAGCAGTACTTC
TRBV20-1,TRBJ2-5,few,-,CSGRGVGETQYF,TGCAGTGGACGTGGGGTAGGGGAGACCCAGTACTTC
TRBV7-8,TRBJ2-5,-,TRBD2,CASSPWFRSGVAETQYF,TGTGCCAGCAGCCCTTGGTTTAGGAGCGGGGTCGCAGAGACCCAGTACTTC
TRBV3-1,TRBJ2-2,-,-,CASSQGRVTNTGELFF,TGTGCCAGCAGCCAAGGACGTGTAACGAACACCGGGGAGCTGTTTTTT
TRBV5-1,TRBJ2-3,-,-,CASSLAALPDTDTQYF,TGCGCCAGCAGCTTGGCAGCCCTACCCGACACAGATACGCAGTATTTT
TRBV27,TRBJ1-5,-,-,CASSLSTGNQPQHF,TGTGCCAGCAGTTTATCGACCGGGAATCAGCCCCAGCATTTT
TRBV6-2/TRBV6-3,TRBJ2-7,-,TRBD2,CASSYTRTSDEQYF,TGTGCCAGCAGTTACACGAGGACTAGCGACGAGCAGTACTTC
TRBV24-1,TRBJ2-1,once,TRBD1,CATSDFGDRGSNEQFF,TGTGCCACCAGTGATTTTGGCGACAGGGGGTCCAATGAGCAGTTCTTC
TRBV3-1,TRBJ2-3,-,-,CASSRARTQYF,TGTGCCAGCAGTCGCGCACGTACGCAGTATTTT
TRBV19,TRBJ1-5,-,TRBD1,CASSTGQAGSNQPQHF,TGTGCCAGTAGCACGGGACAGGCGGGAAGCAATCAGCCCCAGCATTTT
TRBV20-1,TRBJ1-2,few,-,CSARVPVSGRIYGYTF,TGCAGTGCTAGAGTACCGGTATCGGGGCGAATCTATGGCTACACCTTC
TRBV5-1,TRBJ2-3,-,-,CASRVGGGPSTDTQYF,TGCGCCAGCAGAGTCGGAGGAGGACCTAGCACAGATACGCAGTATTTT
TRBV24-1,TRBJ1-6,-,-,CATSAGSYNSPLHF,TGTGCCACCAGTGCCGGCTCCTATAATTCACCCCTCCACTTT
TRBV20-1,TRBJ1-1,-,-,CSARDQGVKGTEAFF,TGCAGTGCTAGAGATCAGGGTGTCAAGGGGACTGAAGCTTTCTTT
TRBV7-2,TRBJ2-5,-,TRBD2,CASSLLAGGGIETQYF,TGTGCCAGCAGCTTACTTGCGGGAGGGGGGATAGAGACCCAGTACTTC
TRBV7-2,TRBJ1-1,-,-,CASSQGAIAFF,TGTGCCAGCAGCCAAGGTGCGATCGCTTTCTTT
TRBV4-2,TRBJ1-5,-,TRBD1,CASSETGDLNQPQHF,TGTGCCAGCAGCGAAACAGGGGACCTAAATCAGCCCCAGCATTTT
TRBV20-1,TRBJ2-7,-,-,CSAGPTPRYEQYF,TGCAGTGCTGGGCCGACACCACGCTACGAGCAGTACTTC
TRBV6-5,TRBJ2-5,-,TRBD2,CASSSGTTQETQYF,TGTGCCAGCAGCTCCGGGACTACCCAAGAGACCCAGTACTTC
TRBV6-2/TRBV6-3,TRBJ2-1,-,-,CASSSSGKADNEQFF,TGTGCCAGCAGTTCGTCGGGGAAGGCTGACAATGAGCAGTTCTTC
TRBV7-9,TRBJ2-1,-,TRBD1,CASSPPGQPSNEQFF,TGTGCCAGCAGCCCCCCGGGACAGCCATCCAATGAGCAGTTCTTC
TRBV10-2,TRBJ2-3,-,-,CASSDTASADTQYF,TGCGCCAGCAGTGACACAGCGTCCGCAGATACGCAGTATTTT
TRBV28,TRBJ2-5,-,-,CASSSPGSRETQYF,TGTGCCAGCAGCTCGCCCGGGAGCAGAGAGACCCAGTACTTC
TRBV6-2/TRBV6-3,TRBJ2-5,-,TRBD1,CASRWGQVQETQYF,TGTGCCAGCAGATGGGGACAGGTTCAAGAGACCCAGTACTTC
TRBV2,TRBJ2-1,-,TRBD2,CASPGTSGGSKQFF,TGTGCCAGCCCGGGGACTAGCGGGGGATCTAAGCAGTTCTTC
TRBV10-3,TRBJ1-4,few,-,CAISESGSNEKLFF,TGTGCCATCAGTGAGTCGGGATCTAATGAAAAACTGTTTTTT
TRBV24-1,TRBJ1-5,few,-,CATSEPGVSNQPQHF,TGTGCCACCAGCGAACCCGGGGTAAGCAATCAGCCCCAGCATTTT